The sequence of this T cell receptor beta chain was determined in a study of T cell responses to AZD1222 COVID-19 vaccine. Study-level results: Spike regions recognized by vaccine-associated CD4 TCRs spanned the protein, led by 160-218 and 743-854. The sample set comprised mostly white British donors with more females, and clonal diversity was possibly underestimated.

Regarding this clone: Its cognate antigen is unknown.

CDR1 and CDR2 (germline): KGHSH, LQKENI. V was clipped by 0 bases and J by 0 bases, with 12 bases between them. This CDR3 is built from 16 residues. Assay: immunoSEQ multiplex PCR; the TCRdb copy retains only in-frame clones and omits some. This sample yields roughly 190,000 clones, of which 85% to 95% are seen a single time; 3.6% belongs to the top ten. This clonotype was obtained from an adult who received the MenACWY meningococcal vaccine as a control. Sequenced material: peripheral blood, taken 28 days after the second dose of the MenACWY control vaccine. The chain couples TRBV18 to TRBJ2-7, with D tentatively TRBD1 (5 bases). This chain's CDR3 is CASSPPYPGISYEQYF. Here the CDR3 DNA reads TGTGCCAGCTCACCACCGTACCCAGGGATCTCCTACGAGCAGTACTTC.